This entry features one T cell receptor (beta chain) sequence. Its antigen is undetermined. These data originate in a study of post-analysis software for immune sequencing data. Turning to the study itself: In terms of disease course, relapsing-remitting, secondary progressive and progressive-relapsing multiple sclerosis were included.

CDR3 length: 15 residues. Looked up from germline, CDR1 is MNHEY and CDR2 is SMNVEV (reference sequence). Study-wide results and caveats: Controls showed significantly higher normalized Chao1 diversity than did multiple sclerosis patients. The F measure placed samples prepared in the same batch into strongly shared clusters. Among four or five TRBV segments more frequent in patients than controls were TRBV5-6, TRBV5-1 and TRBV20-1.

cDNA libraries for TCR beta contained unique molecular identifiers. A population of about 0.95 to 10 million T cells gave rise to 450,000 to 500,000 cDNA molecules. TCRdb re-called the PCR reads through MiXCR, storing one row per CDR3 protein. This sample has hundreds of thousands of distinct CDR3 sequences, with about 50% found just once. The TCR originated in a girl aged 10 to 17 with multiple sclerosis. The chain is built from TRBV27 and TRBJ2-5, with 7 bases lining up with TRBD1. The J call could be wrong; TRBJ2-7 is a better fit for the DNA end. The sample comprised blood. CDR3 in DNA: TGTGCCAGCAGTCGGGCCGGACAGGTTCCCTACGAGCAGTACTTC. This gives the protein CASSRAGQVPYEQYF.